This T cell receptor (beta chain) is drawn from a study of blood T cells in healthy people across ages. This clonotype appeared many times. PCR was performed a second time for roughly 7 to 11 cycles using a sample-barcoded 5' primer and a J-beta primer mix. TCRdb ran MiXCR on the 5' RACE reads and lists one entry per CDR3 protein. The sample gives 650,000 to 1,000,000 distinct CDR3 sequences, around 36% of which show up once; roughly 13% is in the top ten. The CDR3 covers 16 residues. The germline V gene has CDR1 LGHNA and CDR2 YSLEER. The V end was cut by 1 base, the J end by 3 bases, with 16 bases between.

This TCR came from a man aged 18 to 35 in good health. Source material: blood. The chain has TRBV4-3 and TRBJ2-7; D possibly corresponds to TRBD2 (6 bases). CDR3 residues: CASSQAFRGNHYEQYF. The DNA for the CDR3 is TGCGCCAGCAGCCAAGCTTTCCGGGGGAATCACTACGAGCAGTACTTC.